This T cell receptor beta chain was sequenced for a study of cytomegalovirus exposure and HLA in healthy donors. General observations from the study: Reports described diagnosis of cytomegalovirus status by the classifier as highly specific and sensitive. It has been reported that TCR beta sequences accurately predicted the HLA-A and HLA-B alleles of most subjects.

J was trimmed by 6 bases and V by 11 bases; bases with no gene match: 10. In germline, CDR1 is MNHEY, CDR2 SMNVEV (reference sequence). CDR3 size: 12 residues. A multiplex PCR was run with 60 Vbeta primers and 13 Jbeta primers. Sequencing was performed with immunoSEQ multiplex PCR; in TCRdb, only in-frame clones are kept and a portion is missing. The top ten clones hold 0.3% of a sample with about 250,000 clones, about four fifths of them seen once. In regard to this clone: What it recognizes is unknown.

The V call is TRBV27, the J call TRBJ2-7; 7 bases are a match to TRBD1. The sample taken for sequencing was PBMCs. This clonotype originated in a girl aged 2-15 years in good health and CMV-seronegative. CDR3 bases: TGTGCCTGCCGGACAGGAGAGCGCGAGCAGTACTTC. Its protein is CACRTGEREQYF.